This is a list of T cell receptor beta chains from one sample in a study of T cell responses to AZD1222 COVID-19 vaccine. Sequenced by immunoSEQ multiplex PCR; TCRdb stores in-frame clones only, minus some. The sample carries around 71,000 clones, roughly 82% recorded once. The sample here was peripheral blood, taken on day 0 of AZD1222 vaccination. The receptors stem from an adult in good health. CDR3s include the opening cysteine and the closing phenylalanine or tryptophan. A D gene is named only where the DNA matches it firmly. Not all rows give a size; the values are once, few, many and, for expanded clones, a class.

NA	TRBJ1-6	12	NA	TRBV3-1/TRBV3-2	CASRDLNSPLHF	TGTGCCAGCAGGGACCTTAATTCACCCCTCCACTTT
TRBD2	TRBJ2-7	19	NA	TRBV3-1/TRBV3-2	CASRGPGLAGAPKYYEQYF	TGTGCCAGCAGGGGCCCGGGACTAGCGGGGGCCCCTAAATACTACGAGCAGTACTTC
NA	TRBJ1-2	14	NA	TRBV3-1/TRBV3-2	CASSEKGRSYGYTF	TGTGCCAGCAGCGAAAAGGGGAGGAGCTATGGCTACACCTTC
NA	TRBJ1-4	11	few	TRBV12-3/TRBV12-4	CASSKDIKLFF	TGTGCCAGCAGCAAGGACATCAAACTGTTTTTT
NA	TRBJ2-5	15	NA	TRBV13	CASSSHLTQPETQYF	TGTGCCAGCAGCTCCCACTTAACTCAACCAGAGACCCAGTACTTC
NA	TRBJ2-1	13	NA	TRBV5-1	CASSLGGYNEQFF	TGCGCCAGCAGCTTGGGGGGCTACAATGAGCAGTTCTTC
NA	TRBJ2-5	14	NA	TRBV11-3	CASSSRDKEETQYF	TGTGCCAGCAGCTCCCGGGACAAAGAAGAGACCCAGTACTTC
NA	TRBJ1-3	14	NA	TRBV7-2	CASSLGGWGNTIYF	TGTGCCAGCAGCTTAGGAGGGTGGGGAAACACCATATATTTT
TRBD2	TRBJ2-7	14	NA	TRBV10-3	CAIRPGLGEGEQYF	TGTGCCATCCGTCCGGGACTAGGGGAGGGGGAGCAGTACTTC
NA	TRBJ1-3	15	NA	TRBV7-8	CASLLGRNSGNTIYF	TGTGCCAGCCTACTAGGAAGGAATTCTGGAAACACCATATATTTT
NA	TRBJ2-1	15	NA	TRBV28	CASSPLRSGKNEQFF	TGTGCCAGCAGTCCCCTGAGAAGCGGCAAAAATGAGCAGTTCTTC
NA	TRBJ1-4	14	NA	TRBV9	CASSVGGLNEKLFF	TGTGCCAGCAGCGTAGGGGGGCTAAATGAAAAACTGTTTTTT
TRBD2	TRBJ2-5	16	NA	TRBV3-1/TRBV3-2	CASSPWREGLRETQYF	TGTGCCAGCAGCCCCTGGCGGGAGGGCCTACGAGAGACCCAGTACTTC
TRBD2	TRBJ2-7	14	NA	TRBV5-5	CASRSLAGAYEQYF	TGTGCCAGCAGGTCACTAGCGGGGGCGTACGAGCAGTACTTC
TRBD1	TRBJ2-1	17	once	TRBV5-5	CASSSGQGPLSYNEQFF	TGTGCCAGCAGCTCCGGACAGGGTCCGCTCTCCTACAATGAGCAGTTCTTC
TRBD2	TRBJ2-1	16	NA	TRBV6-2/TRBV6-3	CASSSRGLAGGRWQFF	TGTGCCAGCAGTTCGAGAGGACTAGCGGGGGGGCGGTGGCAGTTCTTC
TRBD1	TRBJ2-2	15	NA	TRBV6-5	CASTGTGGNTGELFF	TGTGCCAGCACCGGGACAGGGGGAAACACCGGGGAGCTGTTTTTT
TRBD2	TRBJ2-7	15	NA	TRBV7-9	CASSSGREPAYEQYF	TGTGCCAGCAGCTCGGGGAGGGAGCCCGCCTACGAGCAGTACTTC
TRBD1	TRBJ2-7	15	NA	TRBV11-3	CASSPGTAASYEQYF	TGTGCCAGCAGCCCCGGGACAGCCGCCTCCTACGAGCAGTACTTC
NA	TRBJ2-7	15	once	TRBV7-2	CASSSRTRPPYEQYF	TGTGCCAGCAGCAGCAGGACACGTCCGCCCTACGAGCAGTACTTC
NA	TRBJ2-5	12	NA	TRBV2	CASYRVQETQYF	TGTGCCAGCTACAGGGTCCAAGAGACCCAGTACTTC
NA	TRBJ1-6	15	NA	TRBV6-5	CASSSGGTLNSPLHF	TGTGCCAGCAGCTCCGGAGGAACCCTGAATTCACCCCTCCACTTT
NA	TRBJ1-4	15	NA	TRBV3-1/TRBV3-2	CASTSRIRLGEKLFF	TGTGCCAGCACCTCAAGGATCCGATTAGGTGAAAAACTGTTTTTT
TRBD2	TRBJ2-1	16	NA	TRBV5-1	CASSFGWGRASNEQFF	TGCGCCAGCAGTTTTGGTTGGGGGAGGGCCTCAAATGAGCAGTTCTTC
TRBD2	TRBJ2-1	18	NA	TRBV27	CASSSVGLVQSSYNEQFF	TGTGCCAGCAGTTCCGTGGGACTAGTGCAGAGCTCCTACAATGAGCAGTTCTTC
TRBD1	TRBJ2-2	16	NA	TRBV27	CASSLYDRGGTGELFF	TGTGCCAGCAGTTTGTATGACAGGGGTGGCACCGGGGAGCTGTTTTTT
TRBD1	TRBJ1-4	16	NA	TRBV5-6	CASSLNTGEGAEKLFF	TGTGCCAGCAGCCTAAACACAGGGGAGGGGGCTGAAAAACTGTTTTTT
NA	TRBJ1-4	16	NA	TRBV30	CAWSAGLGISNEKLFF	TGTGCCTGGAGTGCGGGACTGGGGATATCAAATGAAAAACTGTTTTTT
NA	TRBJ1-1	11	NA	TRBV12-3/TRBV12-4	CASSPPTAGLF	TGTGCCAGCAGCCCGCCCACGGCAGGACTTTTT
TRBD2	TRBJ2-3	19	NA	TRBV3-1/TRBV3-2	CASSQDRTSGLSSTDTQYF	TGTGCCAGCAGCCAAGATCGGACTAGCGGTCTCTCTAGCACAGATACGCAGTATTTT
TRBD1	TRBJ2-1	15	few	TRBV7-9	CASSTDRGLYNEQFF	TGTGCCAGCAGCACCGACAGGGGACTCTACAATGAGCAGTTCTTC
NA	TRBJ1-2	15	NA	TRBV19	CASSIGAGSNYGYTF	TGTGCCAGTAGTATAGGTGCGGGATCTAACTATGGCTACACCTTC
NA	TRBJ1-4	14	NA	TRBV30	CAWSPTGAGEKLFF	TGTGCCTGGAGTCCTACGGGGGCGGGTGAAAAACTGTTTTTT
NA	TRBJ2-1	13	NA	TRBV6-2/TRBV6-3	CASSYSLNNEQFF	TGTGCCAGCAGTTACTCCCTGAACAATGAGCAGTTCTTC
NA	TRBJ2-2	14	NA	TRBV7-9	CASSLFANTGELFF	TGTGCCAGCAGCTTGTTCGCGAACACCGGGGAGCTGTTTTTT
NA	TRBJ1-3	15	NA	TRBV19	CASSPQTARGNTIYF	TGTGCCAGTAGTCCACAGACCGCTAGAGGAAACACCATATATTTT
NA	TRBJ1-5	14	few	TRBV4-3	CASSQGFGNQPQHF	TGCGCCAGCAGCCAAGGATTTGGGAATCAGCCCCAGCATTTT
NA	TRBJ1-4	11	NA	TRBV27	CTSPAGEKLFF	TGTACTAGCCCCGCGGGGGAAAAACTGTTTTTT
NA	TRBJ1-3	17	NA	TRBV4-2	CASSQDYSQSSGNTIYF	TGTGCCAGCAGCCAAGATTACAGCCAGAGCTCTGGAAACACCATATATTTT
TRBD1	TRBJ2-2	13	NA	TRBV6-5	CASIQGVTGELFF	TGTGCCAGCATCCAGGGGGTTACCGGGGAGCTGTTTTTT
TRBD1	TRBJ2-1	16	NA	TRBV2	CASLRGGPGQYNEQFF	TGTGCCAGCCTCAGGGGTGGGCCGGGACAGTACAATGAGCAGTTCTTC
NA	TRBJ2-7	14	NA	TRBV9	CASSVEPTPHEQYF	TGTGCCAGCAGCGTAGAACCTACGCCACACGAGCAGTACTTC
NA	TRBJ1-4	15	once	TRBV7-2	CASSSPDDRNEKLFF	TGTGCCAGCAGCTCACCTGACGACAGGAATGAAAAACTGTTTTTT
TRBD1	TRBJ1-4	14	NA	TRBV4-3	CASSRGTGDEKLFF	TGCGCCAGCAGCCGCGGGACAGGGGACGAAAAACTGTTTTTT
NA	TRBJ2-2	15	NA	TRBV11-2	CASSLFGRNTGELFF	TGTGCCAGCAGCTTATTCGGGCGGAACACCGGGGAGCTGTTTTTT
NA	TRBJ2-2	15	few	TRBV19	CASSNLEGATGELFF	TGTGCCAGTAGTAACTTGGAGGGCGCCACCGGGGAGCTGTTTTTT
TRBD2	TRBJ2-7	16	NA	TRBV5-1	CASSLVGGLAPYEQYF	TGCGCCAGCAGCTTGGTGGGGGGACTAGCGCCCTACGAGCAGTACTTC
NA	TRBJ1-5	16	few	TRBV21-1	CASEGRTGTHNQPQHF	TGTGCCAGCGAGGGGAGGACAGGGACCCACAATCAGCCCCAGCATTTT
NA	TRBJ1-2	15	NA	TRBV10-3	CAISDWTEANYGYTF	TGTGCCATCAGTGATTGGACGGAAGCTAACTATGGCTACACCTTC
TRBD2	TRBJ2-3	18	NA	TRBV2	CASKTPSRASGSTDTQYF	TGTGCCAGCAAAACCCCGTCTCGGGCTAGCGGGTCCACAGATACGCAGTATTTT
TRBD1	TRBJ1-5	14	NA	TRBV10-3	CATSTGMDNQPQHF	TGTGCCACCTCGACAGGGATGGACAATCAGCCCCAGCATTTT
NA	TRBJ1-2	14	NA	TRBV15	CATSREETAYGYTF	TGTGCCACCAGCAGAGAGGAGACGGCCTATGGCTACACCTTC
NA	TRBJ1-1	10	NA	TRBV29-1	CSGADTEAFF	TGCAGCGGAGCTGACACTGAAGCTTTCTTT
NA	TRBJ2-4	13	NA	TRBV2	CAILGVTGLDQYF	TGTGCCATCTTAGGAGTTACCGGGTTGGATCAGTACTTC
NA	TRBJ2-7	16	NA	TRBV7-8	CASSPKGELRRSEQYF	TGTGCCAGCAGCCCCAAGGGGGAACTCAGAAGGTCCGAGCAGTACTTC
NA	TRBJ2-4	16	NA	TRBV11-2	CASRPTGFGAKNIQYF	TGTGCCAGCAGGCCGACAGGCTTTGGGGCCAAAAACATTCAGTACTTC
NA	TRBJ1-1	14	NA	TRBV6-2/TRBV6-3	CASSKIPTGTEAFF	TGTGCCAGCAGTAAAATACCGACTGGAACTGAAGCTTTCTTT